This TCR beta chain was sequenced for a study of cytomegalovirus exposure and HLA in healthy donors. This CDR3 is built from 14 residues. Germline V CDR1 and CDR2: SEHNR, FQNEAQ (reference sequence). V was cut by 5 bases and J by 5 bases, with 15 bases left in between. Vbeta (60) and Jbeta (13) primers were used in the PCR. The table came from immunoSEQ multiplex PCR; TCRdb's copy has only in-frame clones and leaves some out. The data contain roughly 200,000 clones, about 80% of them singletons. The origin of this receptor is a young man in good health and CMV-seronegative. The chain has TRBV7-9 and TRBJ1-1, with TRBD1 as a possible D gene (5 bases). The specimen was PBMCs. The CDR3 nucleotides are TGTGCCAGCAGCCCCATCAGGGATGGGACTGAAGCTTTCTTT. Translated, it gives CASSPIRDGTEAFF. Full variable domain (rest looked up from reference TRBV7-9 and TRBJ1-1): DTGVSQNPRHKITKRGQNVTFRCDPISEHNRLYWYRQTLGQGPEFLTYFQNEAQLEKSRLLSDRFSAERPKGSFSTLEIQRTEQGDSAMYLCASSPIRDGTEAFFGQGTRLTVV.